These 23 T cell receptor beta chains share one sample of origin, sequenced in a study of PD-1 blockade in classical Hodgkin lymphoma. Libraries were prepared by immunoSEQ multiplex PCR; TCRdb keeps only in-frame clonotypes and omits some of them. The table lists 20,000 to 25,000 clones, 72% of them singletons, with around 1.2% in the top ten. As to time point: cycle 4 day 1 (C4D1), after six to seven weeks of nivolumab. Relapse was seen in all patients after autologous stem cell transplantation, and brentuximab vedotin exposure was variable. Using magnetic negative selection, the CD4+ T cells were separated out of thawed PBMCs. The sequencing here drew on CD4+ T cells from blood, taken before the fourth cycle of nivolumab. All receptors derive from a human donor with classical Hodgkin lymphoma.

The CDR3 bases are TGTGCCAGCAGTTTGGGTGGACAGCTCAATCAGCCCCAGCATTTT. This encodes CASSLGGQLNQPQHF. This chain joins TRBV28 and TRBJ1-5; D perhaps matches TRBD1 (6 bases). This CDR3 contains 15 residues. CDR1 and CDR2 from the germline V gene are MDHEN and SYDVKM. V dropped 3 bases and J dropped 3 bases, with 12 bases sitting between them. The whole variable domain, filled in from reference TRBV28 and TRBJ1-5, reads DVKVTQSSRYLVKRTGEKVFLECVQDMDHENMFWYRQDPGLGLRLIYFSYDVKMKEKGDIPEGYSVSREKKERFSLILESASTNQTSMYLCASSLGGQLNQPQHFGDGTRLSIL.

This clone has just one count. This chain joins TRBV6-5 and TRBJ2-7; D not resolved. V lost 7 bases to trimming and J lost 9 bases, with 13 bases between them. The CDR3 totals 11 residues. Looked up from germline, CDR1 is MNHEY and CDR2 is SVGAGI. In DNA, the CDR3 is TGTGCCAGCACCAACGGTGACGGGCAGTACTTC. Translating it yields CASTNGDGQYF.

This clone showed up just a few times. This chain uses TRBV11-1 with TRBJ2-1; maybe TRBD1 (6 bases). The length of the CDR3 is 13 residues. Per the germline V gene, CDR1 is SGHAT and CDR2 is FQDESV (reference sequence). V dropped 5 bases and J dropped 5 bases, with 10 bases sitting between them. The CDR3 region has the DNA TGTGCCAGCAGCCCCTGGACAGACAATGAGCAGTTCTTC. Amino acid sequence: CASSPWTDNEQFF.

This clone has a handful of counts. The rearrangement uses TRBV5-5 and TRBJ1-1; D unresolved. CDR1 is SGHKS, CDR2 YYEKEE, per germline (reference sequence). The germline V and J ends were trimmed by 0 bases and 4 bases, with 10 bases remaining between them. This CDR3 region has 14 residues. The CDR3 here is CASSLVIRVTEAFF. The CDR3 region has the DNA TGTGCCAGCAGCTTGGTAATACGAGTCACTGAAGCTTTCTTT.

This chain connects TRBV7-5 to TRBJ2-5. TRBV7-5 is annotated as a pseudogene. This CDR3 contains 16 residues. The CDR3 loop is CARSLEVPLYQETQYF. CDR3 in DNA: TGTGCCAGAAGCTTAGAGGTGCCACTGTACCAAGAGACCCAGTACTTC.

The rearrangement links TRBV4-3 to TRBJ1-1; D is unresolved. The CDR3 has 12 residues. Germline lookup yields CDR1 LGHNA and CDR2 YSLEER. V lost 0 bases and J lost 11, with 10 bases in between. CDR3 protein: CASSQDRQSAFF. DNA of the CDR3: TGCGCCAGCAGCCAAGATAGGCAGAGCGCTTTCTTT.

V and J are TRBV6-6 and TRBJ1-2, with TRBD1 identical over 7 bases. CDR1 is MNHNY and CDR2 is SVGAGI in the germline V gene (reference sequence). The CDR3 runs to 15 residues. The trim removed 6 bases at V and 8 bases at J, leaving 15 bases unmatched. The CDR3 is CASSGDTAGGDGYTF. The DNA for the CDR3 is TGTGCCAGCAGCGGCGACACCGCAGGGGGAGACGGCTACACCTTC.

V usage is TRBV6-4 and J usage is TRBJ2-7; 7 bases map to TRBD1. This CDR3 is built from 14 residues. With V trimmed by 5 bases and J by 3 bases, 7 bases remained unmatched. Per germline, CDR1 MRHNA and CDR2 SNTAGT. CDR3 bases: TGTGCCAGCAGTTACGGCACAGGGGACTACGAGCAGTACTTC. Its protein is CASSYGTGDYEQYF.

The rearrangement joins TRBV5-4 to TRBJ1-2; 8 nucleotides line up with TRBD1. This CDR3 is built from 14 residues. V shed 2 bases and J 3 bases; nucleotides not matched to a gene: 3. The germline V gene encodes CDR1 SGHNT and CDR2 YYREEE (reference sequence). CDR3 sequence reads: CASSLSQGDYGYTF. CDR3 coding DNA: TGTGCCAGCAGCTTATCACAGGGGGACTATGGCTACACCTTC. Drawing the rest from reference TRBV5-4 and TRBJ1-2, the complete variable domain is ETGVTQSPTHLIKTRGQQVTLRCSSQSGHNTVSWYQQALGQGPQFIFQYYREEENGRGNFPPRFSGLQFPNYSSELNVNALELDDSALYLCASSLSQGDYGYTFGSGTRLTVV.

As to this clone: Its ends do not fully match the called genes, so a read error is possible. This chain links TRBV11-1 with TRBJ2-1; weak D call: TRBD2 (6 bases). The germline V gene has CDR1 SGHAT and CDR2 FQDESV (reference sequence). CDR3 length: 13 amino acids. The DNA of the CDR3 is TGTGCCAGCAGCTTAGAACTAGCCTATGAGCAGCTCTTC. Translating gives CASSLELAYEQLF.

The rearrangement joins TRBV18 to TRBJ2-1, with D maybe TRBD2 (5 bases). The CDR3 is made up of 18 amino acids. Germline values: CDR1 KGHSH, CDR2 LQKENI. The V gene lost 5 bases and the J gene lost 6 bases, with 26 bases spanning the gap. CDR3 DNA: TGTGCCAGCTCAGCGAACACTCTTCCGGGCTCCGGAGGCAATGAGCAGTTCTTC. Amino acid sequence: CASSANTLPGSGGNEQFF. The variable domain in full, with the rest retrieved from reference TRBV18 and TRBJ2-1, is NAGVMQNPRHLVRRRGQEARLRCSPMKGHSHVYWYRQLPEEGLKFMVYLQKENIIDESGMPKERFSAEFPKEGPSILRIQQVVRGDSAAYFCASSANTLPGSGGNEQFFGPGTRLTVL.

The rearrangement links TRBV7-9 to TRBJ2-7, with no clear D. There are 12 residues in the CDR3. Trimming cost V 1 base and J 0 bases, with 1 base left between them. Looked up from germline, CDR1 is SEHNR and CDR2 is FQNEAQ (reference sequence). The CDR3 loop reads CASSLVSYEQYF. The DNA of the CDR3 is TGTGCCAGCAGCTTAGTCTCCTACGAGCAGTACTTC.

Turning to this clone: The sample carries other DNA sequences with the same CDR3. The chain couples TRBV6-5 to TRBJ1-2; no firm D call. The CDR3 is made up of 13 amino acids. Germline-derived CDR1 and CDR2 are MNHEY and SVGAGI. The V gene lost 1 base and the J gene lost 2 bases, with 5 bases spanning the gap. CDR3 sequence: CASSYFRNYGYTF. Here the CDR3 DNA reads TGTGCCAGCAGTTACTTTAGAAACTATGGCTACACCTTC.

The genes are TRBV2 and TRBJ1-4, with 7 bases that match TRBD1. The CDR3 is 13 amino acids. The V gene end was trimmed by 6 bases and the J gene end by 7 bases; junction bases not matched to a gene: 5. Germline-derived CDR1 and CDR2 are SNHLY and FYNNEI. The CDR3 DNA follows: TGTGCCAGCAGCGTAGGGACAGTTGAAAAACTGTTTTTT. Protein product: CASSVGTVEKLFF.

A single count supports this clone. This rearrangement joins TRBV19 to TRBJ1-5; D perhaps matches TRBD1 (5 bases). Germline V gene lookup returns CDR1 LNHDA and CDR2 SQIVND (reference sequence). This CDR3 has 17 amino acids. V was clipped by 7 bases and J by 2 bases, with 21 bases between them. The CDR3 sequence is CASTPVQGGSGNQPQHF. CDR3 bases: TGTGCCAGTACCCCAGTGCAGGGTGGGAGTGGCAATCAGCCCCAGCATTTT. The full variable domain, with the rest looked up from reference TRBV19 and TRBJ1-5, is DGGITQSPKYLFRKEGQNVTLSCEQNLNHDAMYWYRQDPGQGLRLIYYSQIVNDFQKGDIAEGYSVSREKKESFPLTVTSAQKNPTAFYLCASTPVQGGSGNQPQHFGDGTRLSIL.

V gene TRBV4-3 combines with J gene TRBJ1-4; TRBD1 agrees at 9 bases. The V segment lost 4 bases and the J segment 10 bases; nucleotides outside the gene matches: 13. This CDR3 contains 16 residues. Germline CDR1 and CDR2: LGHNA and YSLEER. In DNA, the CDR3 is TGCGCCAGCAGCCCGGGCTCTGGACAGGGGATGGGAAAACTGTTTTTT. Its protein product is CASSPGSGQGMGKLFF.

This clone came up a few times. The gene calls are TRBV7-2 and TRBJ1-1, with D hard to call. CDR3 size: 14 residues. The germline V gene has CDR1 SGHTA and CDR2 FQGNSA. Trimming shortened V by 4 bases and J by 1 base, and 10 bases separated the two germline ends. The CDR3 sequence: CASSSGLKNTEAFF. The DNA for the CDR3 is TGTGCCAGCAGCTCGGGGTTAAAGAACACTGAAGCTTTCTTT. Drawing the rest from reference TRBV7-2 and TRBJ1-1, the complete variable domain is GAGVSQSPSNKVTEKGKDVELRCDPISGHTALYWYRQSLGQGLEFLIYFQGNSAPDKSGLPSDRFSAERTGGSVSTLTIQRTQQEDSAVYLCASSSGLKNTEAFFGQGTRLTVV.

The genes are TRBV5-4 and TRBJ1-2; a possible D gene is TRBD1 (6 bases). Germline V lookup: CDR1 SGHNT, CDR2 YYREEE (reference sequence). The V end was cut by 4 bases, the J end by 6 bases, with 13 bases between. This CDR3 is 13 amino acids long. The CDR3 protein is CASSVQGRNGYTF. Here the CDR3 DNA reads TGTGCCAGCAGCGTACAGGGACGGAATGGCTACACCTTC.

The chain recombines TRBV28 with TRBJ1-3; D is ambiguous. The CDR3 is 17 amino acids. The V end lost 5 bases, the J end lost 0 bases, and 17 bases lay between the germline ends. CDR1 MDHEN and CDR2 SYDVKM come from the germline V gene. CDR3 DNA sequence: TGTGCCAGCAGTCCGCCCTTAGCTCCATTCTCTGGAAACACCATATATTTT. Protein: CASSPPLAPFSGNTIYF.

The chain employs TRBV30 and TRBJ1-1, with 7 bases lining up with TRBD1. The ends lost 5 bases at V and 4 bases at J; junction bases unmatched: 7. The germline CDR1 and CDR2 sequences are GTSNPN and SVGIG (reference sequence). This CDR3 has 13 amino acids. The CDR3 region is CAWSVTGATEAFF. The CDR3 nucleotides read TGTGCCTGGTCGGTCACAGGGGCCACTGAAGCTTTCTTT.

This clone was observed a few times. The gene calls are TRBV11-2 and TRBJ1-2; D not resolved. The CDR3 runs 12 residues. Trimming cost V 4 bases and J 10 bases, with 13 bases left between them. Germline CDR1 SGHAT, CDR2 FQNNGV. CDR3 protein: CASSSLDGLYTF. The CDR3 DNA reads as TGTGCCAGCAGCTCCCTCGACGGTCTCTACACCTTC.

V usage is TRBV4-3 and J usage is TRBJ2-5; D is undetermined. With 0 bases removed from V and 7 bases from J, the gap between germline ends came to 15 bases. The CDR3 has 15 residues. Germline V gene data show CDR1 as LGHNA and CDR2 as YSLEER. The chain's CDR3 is CASSQEPAPPSTQYF. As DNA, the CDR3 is TGCGCCAGCAGCCAAGAGCCCGCCCCTCCTTCGACCCAGTACTTC.

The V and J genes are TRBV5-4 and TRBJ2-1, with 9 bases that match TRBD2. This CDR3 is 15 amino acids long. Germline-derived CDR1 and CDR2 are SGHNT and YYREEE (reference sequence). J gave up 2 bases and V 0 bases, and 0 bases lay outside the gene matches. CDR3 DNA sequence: TGTGCCAGCAGCTTGGGCGGGGGGGCCTACAATGAGCAGTTCTTC. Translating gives CASSLGGGAYNEQFF.